One and the same sample provided the 31 T cell receptor beta chains below, sequenced in a study of blood T cell repertoires in COVID-19. TCRdb's copy holds only in-frame clones and misses some; the assay was immunoSEQ multiplex PCR. The data hold roughly 380,000 clones, with roughly 90% observed a single time. Sequencing was performed on PBMCs or T cells enriched from blood (not recorded which). The receptors shown here come from a woman aged 25 to 39 who had been exposed to COVID-19.

The chain carries TRBV10-3 and TRBJ2-3; the match to TRBD1 covers 9 bases. V shed 5 bases, J shed 4 bases, and the junction held 13 bases outside the gene matches. The CDR3 extends over 17 amino acids. Germline CDR1 ENHRY, CDR2 SYGVKD. CDR3 DNA: TGTGCCATCAGTTACCCCAAACCCGGGACAGGGCCAGATACGCAGTATTTT. This encodes CAISYPKPGTGPDTQYF.

Only a few counts were recorded for this clone. The V and J genes are TRBV19 and TRBJ2-2; 7 bases agree with TRBD1. The CDR3 length is 16 residues. The V and J ends lost 4 bases and 0 bases, in that order; junction bases with no gene match: 5. Germline CDR1 is LNHDA and CDR2 is SQIVND (reference sequence). The CDR3 nucleotides are TGTGCCAGTAGTAGGGACAGATCTACGAACACCGGGGAGCTGTTTTTT. Residues: CASSRDRSTNTGELFF.

V gene TRBV6-5 combines with J gene TRBJ2-1; TRBD2 might be the D (5 bases). V was trimmed by 0 bases and J by 14 bases, leaving 17 bases between them. This CDR3 spans 14 amino acids. Germline V CDR1 and CDR2: MNHEY, SVGAGI. The CDR3 is CASSYSAKLDRKFF. The DNA of the CDR3 is TGTGCCAGCAGTTACTCAGCGAAACTAGACCGTAAGTTCTTC.

This sequence joins TRBV28 and TRBJ1-2, with 7 positions matching TRBD1. CDR3 length equals 15 residues. With 5 bases clipped from V and 1 base from J, the junction kept 7 bases outside the gene matches. The V gene's germline CDR1 is MDHEN and CDR2 SYDVKM. CDR3 residues: CASSVTGRDNYGYTF. As DNA, the CDR3 is TGTGCCAGCAGTGTGACAGGGCGGGATAACTATGGCTACACCTTC.

The J gene is TRBJ1-2, the V gene TRBV5-6; 7 bases agree with TRBD1. V lost 0 bases to trimming and J lost 7 bases; unmatched junction nucleotides: 12. The CDR3 runs to 16 residues. Per germline, CDR1 SGHDT and CDR2 YYEEEE. This chain's CDR3 is CASSLVVLAGGSGYTF. The CDR3 DNA reads TGTGCCAGCAGCTTGGTGGTTTTGGCAGGGGGTAGTGGCTACACCTTC.

The count of this clone is one. The chain joins TRBV4-1 to TRBJ1-2; D possibly corresponds to TRBD1 (5 bases). The CDR3 loop spans 15 amino acids. The germline V gene encodes CDR1 MGHRA and CDR2 YSYEKL. Deletions cut 0 bases from V and 8 bases from J, with 16 bases between. The CDR3 reads CASSQEATDPEGYTF. DNA for the CDR3: TGCGCCAGCAGCCAAGAGGCGACAGACCCCGAGGGCTACACCTTC.

The V gene is TRBV6-5, the J gene TRBJ2-2; maybe TRBD2 (5 bases). Trimming pared 5 bases from V and 4 bases from J, leaving 5 bases between. The CDR3 is 12 amino acids. CDR1 and CDR2 (germline): MNHEY, SVGAGI. DNA for the CDR3: TGTGCCAGCAGTCGGGGCACCGGGGAGCTGTTTTTT. Protein product: CASSRGTGELFF.

The gene calls are TRBV24-1 and TRBJ2-1, with D perhaps TRBD2 (5 bases). V shed 7 bases and J shed 7 bases, with 10 bases lying between them. CDR1 and CDR2 (germline): KGHDR, SFDVKD. CDR3 length: 12 residues. CDR3 region: CATRGGLNEQFF. The CDR3 DNA is TGTGCCACCAGGGGCGGGTTGAATGAGCAGTTCTTC.

The chain links TRBV5-1 to TRBJ1-5; D ambiguous. CDR1 is SGHRS and CDR2 is YFSETQ in the germline V gene. The CDR3 is 14 residues long. Between the trimmed V and J ends, which lost 1 base and 5 bases, there was a span of 10 bases. The DNA for the CDR3 is TGCGCCAGCAGCTTGAATACTGGTGATCAGCCCCAGCATTTT. Encoded protein: CASSLNTGDQPQHF.

This sequence joins TRBV7-3 and TRBJ2-1; 9 nucleotides agree with TRBD2. Trimming cost V 0 bases and J 5 bases; bases outside gene matches: 5. CDR1 and CDR2 from the germline V gene are SGHTA and FQGTGA. This CDR3 has 16 residues. CDR3 loop: CASSLTVQRGDNEQFF. The CDR3 coding sequence is TGTGCCAGCAGCTTAACGGTACAGCGGGGGGACAATGAGCAGTTCTTC.

V usage is TRBV18 and J usage is TRBJ2-5, with 9 bases that match TRBD1. This CDR3 contains 17 residues. The germline gives CDR1 KGHSH, CDR2 LQKENI. Trimming cost V 2 bases and J 5 bases; bases outside gene matches: 12. The CDR3: CASSPDPGTGSGETQYF. The CDR3 DNA is TGTGCCAGCTCACCAGATCCCGGGACAGGGTCGGGGGAGACCCAGTACTTC.

The V call is TRBV10-3, the J call TRBJ1-2; the D is unclear. With 6 bases removed from V and 1 base from J, the gap between germline ends came to 12 bases. CDR3 length: 14 amino acids. The germline CDR1 and CDR2 sequences are ENHRY and SYGVKD. In DNA, the CDR3 is TGTGCCATCAGCGATGTGGGAGGTAACTATGGCTACACCTTC. Its protein is CAISDVGGNYGYTF.

This clone has ten or more counts. The gene calls are TRBV28 and TRBJ2-2, with 9 positions matching TRBD1. The CDR3 loop spans 15 amino acids. The germline gives CDR1 MDHEN, CDR2 SYDVKM. Trimming removed 5 bases from V and 3 bases from J; junction bases left unmatched: 4. The CDR3 region has the DNA TGTGCCAGCAGTAAAGGGGACAGGGACACCGGGGAGCTGTTTTTT. Encoded protein: CASSKGDRDTGELFF.

The J gene is TRBJ1-1, the V gene TRBV18, with 8 bases fitting TRBD1. The CDR3 extends over 16 amino acids. After removal of 3 bases from V and 4 bases from J, the junction contained 10 bases not matched to a gene. From germline, CDR1 is KGHSH and CDR2 LQKENI. The CDR3 sequence: CASSPSIGQGVTEAFF. CDR3 DNA sequence: TGTGCCAGCTCACCCTCCATCGGACAGGGCGTCACTGAAGCTTTCTTT.

The chain couples TRBV5-1 to TRBJ2-5; 13 nucleotides align to TRBD2. The CDR3 length is 15 residues. Per the germline V gene, CDR1 is SGHRS and CDR2 is YFSETQ. V gave up 1 base and J gave up 7 bases; unmatched junction bases: 4. The CDR3 loop is CASSLTSGREVTQYF. Written as DNA, the CDR3 is TGCGCCAGCAGCTTGACTAGCGGGAGGGAGGTGACCCAGTACTTC.

The chain uses TRBV29-1 and TRBJ1-1; D not resolved. Germline-derived CDR1 and CDR2 are SQVTM and ANQGSEA. CDR3 length: 12 residues. Trimming stripped 4 bases from V and 7 bases from J, with 13 bases between. CDR3 in DNA: TGCAGCGTTGTGAGCGAGTACGTTGAAGCTTTCTTT. Its protein is CSVVSEYVEAFF.

The gene calls are TRBV24-1 and TRBJ2-1; tentatively, D is TRBD2 (5 bases). This CDR3 region has 17 residues. Germline CDR1 and CDR2: KGHDR and SFDVKD. With 1 base removed from V and 0 bases from J, the gap between germline ends came to 12 bases. The CDR3 reads CATSDFRGLGSYNEQFF. The CDR3 DNA sequence: TGTGCCACCAGTGATTTTAGAGGGTTGGGCTCCTACAATGAGCAGTTCTTC.

This sequence joins TRBV3-1 (or the pseudogene TRBV3-2) and TRBJ1-4; D unclear. The CDR3 is made up of 14 amino acids. Trimming cost V 4 bases and J 2 bases, with 8 bases left between them. Looked up from germline, CDR1 is LGHDT and CDR2 is YNNKEL (reference sequence). The CDR3 protein is CASSLPGTNEKLFF. The CDR3 bases are TGTGCCAGCAGCCTCCCCGGGACTAATGAAAAACTGTTTTTT.

The chain joins TRBV25-1 to TRBJ1-2, with D uncertain. Germline V gene data show CDR1 as MGHDK and CDR2 as SYGVNS. The length of the CDR3 is 13 residues. The V end was cut by 2 bases, the J end by 3 bases, with 7 bases between. The CDR3 region has the DNA TGTGCCAGCAGTGAACCTATACACTATGGCTACACCTTC. Its translation is CASSEPIHYGYTF.

The gene calls are TRBV5-1 and TRBJ2-2, with D possibly being TRBD2 (5 bases). V lost 0 bases to trimming and J lost 6 bases, with 12 bases between them. Germline-derived CDR1 and CDR2 are SGHRS and YFSETQ. The CDR3 is 15 residues long. In DNA form, the CDR3 reads TGCGCCAGCAGCTTGGGTGGGAGTAACTCCGGGGAGCTGTTTTTT. This gives the protein CASSLGGSNSGELFF.

The chain combines TRBV9 with TRBJ1-5; tentative D call: TRBD1 (5 bases). V dropped 4 bases and J dropped 0 bases, with 17 bases sitting between them. The germline V gene has CDR1 SGDLS and CDR2 YYNGEE. The CDR3 is made up of 17 amino acids. The CDR3 protein is CASSIPLRDASNQPQHF. CDR3 nucleotides: TGTGCCAGCAGCATCCCCCTGCGGGACGCTAGCAATCAGCCCCAGCATTTT. The complete variable domain, with remaining parts taken from reference TRBV9 and TRBJ1-5, reads DSGVTQTPKHLITATGQRVTLRCSPRSGDLSVYWYQQSLDQGLQFLIQYYNGEERAKGNILERFSAQQFPDLHSELNLSSLELGDSALYFCASSIPLRDASNQPQHFGDGTRLSIL.

The V call is TRBV11-2, the J call TRBJ1-6; perhaps TRBD1 as D (5 bases). Germline CDR1 SGHAT, CDR2 FQNNGV. The V and J ends lost 1 base and 3 bases respectively, with 16 bases between them. The CDR3 contains 18 residues. The CDR3 DNA reads as TGTGCCAGCAGCTTAGCTGACAGATCCAAAGACTATAATTCACCCCTCCACTTT. Its protein product is CASSLADRSKDYNSPLHF.

The chain recombines TRBV19 with TRBJ2-3, with 10 positions matching TRBD1. The CDR3 runs to 14 residues. J was trimmed by 3 bases and V by 5 bases; bases with no gene match: 2. Germline V gene sequence: CDR1 LNHDA, CDR2 SQIVND (reference sequence). CDR3: CASSQGQGTDTQYF. The CDR3 nucleotides read TGTGCCAGTAGTCAGGGACAGGGGACAGATACGCAGTATTTT.

J is TRBJ2-7 and V is TRBV29-1, with TRBD2 as a possible D gene (6 bases). Germline loops: CDR1 SQVTM, CDR2 ANQGSEA. V was cut by 2 bases and J by 2 bases, with 10 bases left in between. CDR3 size: 13 residues. The CDR3 region is CSVELAQTYEQYF. The CDR3, as DNA: TGCAGCGTTGAACTAGCGCAAACCTACGAGCAGTACTTC.

The chain combines TRBV4-1 with TRBJ2-1; the D gene is possibly TRBD1 (6 bases). CDR3 length equals 18 residues. Looked up from germline, CDR1 is MGHRA and CDR2 is YSYEKL. With 3 bases removed from V and 6 bases from J, the gap between germline ends came to 24 bases. In DNA, the CDR3 is TGCGCCAGCAGCCACCATCCAGGGGTCAGGGAAATGGTCAATGAGCAGTTCTTC. Its translation is CASSHHPGVREMVNEQFF.

This clone was detected a few times. The gene calls are TRBV18 and TRBJ1-4; D is unclear. Germline V CDR1 and CDR2: KGHSH, LQKENI. The ends were cut back, 3 bases at V and 2 bases at J, with 19 bases in the middle. The CDR3 spans 18 residues. The CDR3 loop reads CASSPTRAAGGTNEKLFF. CDR3 DNA: TGTGCCAGCTCACCCACCCGGGCAGCCGGAGGGACTAATGAAAAACTGTTTTTT.

The chain uses TRBV14 and TRBJ1-1; no clear D. The germline V gene encodes CDR1 SGHDN and CDR2 FVKESK. The CDR3 consists of 15 residues. The V gene lost 5 bases and the J gene lost 1 base, with 14 bases spanning the gap. CDR3 sequence: CASSLRLQQNTEAFF. CDR3 sequence (DNA): TGTGCCAGCAGCTTACGATTACAGCAGAACACTGAAGCTTTCTTT.

The chain couples TRBV28 to TRBJ2-3; 8 nucleotides line up with TRBD2. After removal of 1 base from V and 4 bases from J, the junction contained 7 bases not matched to a gene. The CDR3 is made up of 16 amino acids. Germline loops: CDR1 MDHEN, CDR2 SYDVKM. The CDR3 is CASSLSSGSNPDTQYF. In DNA, the CDR3 is TGTGCCAGCAGTTTATCCAGCGGGAGCAATCCAGATACGCAGTATTTT. The full variable domain, its missing parts supplied by reference TRBV28 and TRBJ2-3, is DVKVTQSSRYLVKRTGEKVFLECVQDMDHENMFWYRQDPGLGLRLIYFSYDVKMKEKGDIPEGYSVSREKKERFSLILESASTNQTSMYLCASSLSSGSNPDTQYFGPGTRLTVL.

This chain uses TRBV11-2 with TRBJ1-4; 9 nucleotides line up with TRBD1. CDR3 length equals 14 residues. CDR1 and CDR2 (germline): SGHAT, FQNNGV. V shed 4 bases and J 8 bases; nucleotides not matched to a gene: 5. The CDR3 DNA is TGTGCCAGCAGCTCAAACAGGGGGCGCGAAAAACTGTTTTTT. Its protein is CASSSNRGREKLFF. The full variable domain, in which reference TRBV11-2 and TRBJ1-4 provide the parts outside the CDR3, is EAGVAQSPRYKIIEKRQSVAFWCNPISGHATLYWYQQILGQGPKLLIQFQNNGVVDDSQLPKDRFSAERLKGVDSTLKIQPAKLEDSAVYLCASSSNRGREKLFFGSGTQLSVL.

The chain couples TRBV21-1 to TRBJ1-6. TRBV21-1 is described as a pseudogene. The CDR3 is made up of 18 amino acids. CDR3 protein: CASSEPGGPRSHNSPLHF. CDR3 sequence (DNA): TGTGCCAGCAGCGAACCTGGCGGGCCACGGTCCCATAATTCACCCCTCCACTTT.

The chain has TRBV7-2 and TRBJ2-3; TRBD2 matches at 8 bases. The V segment lost 1 base and the J segment 5 bases; nucleotides outside the gene matches: 17. This CDR3 contains 19 residues. Germline values: CDR1 SGHTA, CDR2 FQGNSA. The CDR3 nucleotides read TGTGCCAGCAGCTTAGGCTGGCTCGGGAGGGCCAAAAACGTAGATACGCAGTATTTT. Translation gives CASSLGWLGRAKNVDTQYF.